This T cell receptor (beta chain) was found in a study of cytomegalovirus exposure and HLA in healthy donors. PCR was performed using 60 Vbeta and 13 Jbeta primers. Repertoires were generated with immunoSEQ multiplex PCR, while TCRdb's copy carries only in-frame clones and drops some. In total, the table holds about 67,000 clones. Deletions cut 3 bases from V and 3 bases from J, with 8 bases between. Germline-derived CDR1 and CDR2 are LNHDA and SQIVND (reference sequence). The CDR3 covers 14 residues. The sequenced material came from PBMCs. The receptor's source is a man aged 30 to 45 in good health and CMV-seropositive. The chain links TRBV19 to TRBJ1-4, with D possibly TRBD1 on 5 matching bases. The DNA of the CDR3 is TGTGCCAGTAGTATGAGACAGTCTAATGAAAAACTGTTTTTT. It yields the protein CASSMRQSNEKLFF.